Listed below are T cell receptor beta chains from one sample, sequenced in a study of shared clonotypes between healthy human individuals. Some clones are missing from TCRdb's copy, which holds only in-frame ones; the method was immunoSEQ multiplex PCR. The data hold nearly 2 million clones, with about 94% observed a single time. Sequencing was performed on naive CD8+ T cells sorted from blood. The receptors were gathered from a man aged 18-30 years in good health. Each CDR3 is given with its conserved first and last residue. Each record gives: J gene, D gene, V gene, CDR3 DNA, CDR3 protein. The D gene is left open where the match is weak.

TRBJ1-4 | . | TRBV6-5 | TGTGCCAGCAGTTACTCGAAATGGGGTGAAAAACTGTTTTTT | CASSYSKWGEKLFF
TRBJ2-3 | TRBD2 | TRBV9 | TGTGCCAGCAGCGTAGTGGGAGGGTCAGATACGCAGTATTTT | CASSVVGGSDTQYF
TRBJ1-4 | . | TRBV10-1 | TGCGCCAGCAGGCCGTATGAAAAACTGTTTTTT | CASRPYEKLFF
TRBJ2-5 | . | TRBV7-8 | TGTGCCAGCAGCTTAGGGGCCCGGGGTTACGGTGAGACCCAGTACTTC | CASSLGARGYGETQYF
TRBJ2-7 | . | TRBV27 | TGTGCCAGCAGTTCCCCGGACAGCTCCTACGAGCAGTACTTC | CASSSPDSSYEQYF
TRBJ2-1 | . | TRBV21-1 | TGTGCCAGCAGCAAACAGCGGGGATGGACCTACAATGAGCAGTTCTTC | CASSKQRGWTYNEQFF
TRBJ2-7 | TRBD1 | TRBV10-2 | TGCGCCAGCAGTGAGGCCAGGGGGCAGGGCGAGCAGTACTTC | CASSEARGQGEQYF
TRBJ2-7 | TRBD2 | TRBV5-1 | TGCGCCAGCAGCTTAGCGGGGGAATACTACGAGCAGTACTTC | CASSLAGEYYEQYF
TRBJ2-1 | TRBD2 | TRBV13 | TGTGCCAGCAGCTTTGGACTAGCGGGAGTGGGTAATGAGCAGTTCTTC | CASSFGLAGVGNEQFF
TRBJ2-7 | . | TRBV9 | TGTGCCAGCAGCGTAGGGGGCGCGACCTACGAGCAGTACTTC | CASSVGGATYEQYF
TRBJ2-7 | . | TRBV6-5 | TGTGCCAGCACGCCGTTAAAGGCGGGGGCTTACGAGCAGTACTTC | CASTPLKAGAYEQYF
TRBJ2-7 | TRBD2 | TRBV27 | TGTGCCAGCAGTTTATCGGGCGGGAGGGGCTACGAGCAGTACTTC | CASSLSGGRGYEQYF
TRBJ2-3 | TRBD2 | TRBV30 | TGTGCCTGGAGCCTGACTAGCGGGAGTGGAGATACGCAGTATTTT | CAWSLTSGSGDTQYF
TRBJ1-1 | . | TRBV19 | TGTGCCAGTAGGGCAGGGAACACTGAAGCTTTCTTT | CASRAGNTEAFF
TRBJ1-5 | . | TRBV27 | TGTGCCAGCAGTTTAGAGAGGGGGGTTCAGCCCCAGCATTTT | CASSLERGVQPQHF
TRBJ2-7 | . | TRBV29-1 | TGCAGCGTTGAAGAGACCTACCCCCGGTCCGAGCAGTACTTC | CSVEETYPRSEQYF
TRBJ1-5 | . | TRBV28 | TGTGCCAGCAGTTTGCTCTCCGGCGAGCCCCAGCATTTT | CASSLLSGEPQHF
TRBJ1-2 | . | TRBV4-3 | TGCGCCAGCAGCCAAGCAGGGGCATCGTACGGCTACACCTTC | CASSQAGASYGYTF
TRBJ2-1 | . | TRBV5-1 | TGCGCCAGCAGCCTGACCGGGGGCAATGAGCAGTTCTTC | CASSLTGGNEQFF
TRBJ1-5 | TRBD1 | TRBV4-3 | TGCGCCAGCAGCCAAGGGACAGGGGGTCATCAGCCCCAGCATTTT | CASSQGTGGHQPQHF
TRBJ2-7 | . | TRBV4-3 | TGCGCCAGCAGCCAAGATCGAACGGGATCCTACGAGCAGTACTTC | CASSQDRTGSYEQYF
TRBJ2-3 | . | TRBV7-2 | TGTGCCAGCAGCTTAGGGGCGGCGTCCGAGGCGGATACGCAGTATTTT | CASSLGAASEADTQYF
TRBJ2-7 | TRBD1 | TRBV6-1 | TGTGCCAGGGACAGGGGGTTCTACGAGCAGTACTTC | CARDRGFYEQYF
TRBJ2-5 | . | TRBV4-1 | TGCGCCAGCAGCCAAAAGGGAGACTGGCCACAAGAGACCCAGTACTTC | CASSQKGDWPQETQYF
TRBJ2-7 | . | TRBV13 | TGTGCCAGCAGCCTACAGGGAGGGTACGAGCAGTACTTC | CASSLQGGYEQYF
TRBJ2-3 | TRBD2 | TRBV9 | TGTGCCAGCAGCGTGGCGACTAGCCCCCTTACAGATACGCAGTATTTT | CASSVATSPLTDTQYF
TRBJ2-7 | . | TRBV6-6 | TGTGCCAGCAGTTACGGGAGTGTGGTGGCCTACGAGCAGTACTTC | CASSYGSVVAYEQYF
TRBJ1-3 | . | TRBV13 | TGTGCCAGCAGCTTACTATGGGAGCTAGGAAACACCATATATTTT | CASSLLWELGNTIYF